The 18 T cell receptor beta chains below come from one sample, sequenced in a study of cytomegalovirus exposure and HLA in healthy donors. Vbeta (60) and Jbeta (13) primers were used in the PCR. Assay used: immunoSEQ multiplex PCR; TCRdb lists only in-frame clones, some missing. Of under 300,000 clones listed, about 80% are singletons. Material: PBMCs. All receptors come from a woman aged 60 to 75 in good health and CMV-seropositive.

This clone was counted a single time. The CDR3 nucleotides read TGTGCCAGCGGACCGCAGGGTACCCCCCAGTTCTTC. As protein: CASGPQGTPQFF. The chain couples TRBV27 to TRBJ2-1; perhaps TRBD1 as D (5 bases). Between the trimmed V and J ends, which lost 8 bases and 13 bases, there was a span of 18 bases. Germline V lookup: CDR1 MNHEY, CDR2 SMNVEV (reference sequence). The CDR3 contains 12 residues.

The chain combines TRBV9 with TRBJ2-2, with TRBD2 matching over 12 bases. The CDR3 totals 16 residues. V dropped 0 bases and J dropped 7; count of bases not matched to a gene: 4. The germline CDR1 and CDR2 sequences are SGDLS and YYNGEE. CDR3 DNA sequence: TGTGCCAGCAGCGTAGCGACGGGACTAGCGGGCGGGGAGCTGTTTTTT. This gives the protein CASSVATGLAGGELFF.

The chain recombines TRBV20-1 with TRBJ1-2, with 8 bases fitting TRBD1. CDR3 size: 11 residues. The trim removed 5 bases at V and 4 bases at J, leaving 0 bases unmatched. Germline V gene data show CDR1 as DFQATT and CDR2 as SNEGSKA (reference sequence). The CDR3 sequence: CSAGTGYGYTF. The CDR3 DNA follows: TGCAGTGCTGGGACAGGCTATGGCTACACCTTC.

With regard to this clone: One end of the junction is discordant with germline, which a read error may explain. The chain links TRBV7-9 to TRBJ1-1, with D perhaps matching TRBD1 (5 bases). Per the germline V gene, CDR1 is SEHNR and CDR2 is FQNEAQ (reference sequence). The CDR3 runs 12 residues. CDR3 bases: TGTTCCAGCAGCTTAGAGGGGACTGAAGCTTTCTTT. Residues: CSSSLEGTEAFF.

The chain recombines TRBV30 with TRBJ1-2; D remains ambiguous. Trimming removed 1 base from V and 7 bases from J, with 13 bases in between. Germline V lookup: CDR1 GTSNPN, CDR2 SVGIG (reference sequence). The CDR3 consists of 13 residues. CDR3 loop: CAWSAQVAGGYTF. As DNA, the CDR3 is TGTGCCTGGAGTGCTCAGGTGGCTGGTGGCTACACCTTC.

The gene calls are TRBV6-5 and TRBJ1-4; D possibly corresponds to TRBD1 (5 bases). CDR1 and CDR2 (germline): MNHEY, SVGAGI. The CDR3 consists of 15 residues. V lost 2 bases, J lost 5 bases, and 12 bases lay in between. This chain's CDR3 is CASSYRGHSNEKLFF. The DNA of the CDR3 is TGTGCCAGCAGTTACAGGGGTCACTCGAATGAAAAACTGTTTTTT.

This rearrangement joins TRBV28 to TRBJ1-1, with 10 nucleotides matching TRBD1. CDR1 MDHEN and CDR2 SYDVKM come from the germline V gene. J gave up 5 bases and V 6 bases, and 9 bases lay outside the gene matches. This CDR3 spans 15 amino acids. This chain's CDR3 is CASSPGTGVRTEAFF. CDR3 sequence (DNA): TGTGCCAGCAGCCCCGGGACAGGGGTAAGGACTGAAGCTTTCTTT.

J is TRBJ2-7 and V is TRBV18; possible D gene TRBD1, 6 bases. Germline V lookup: CDR1 KGHSH, CDR2 LQKENI. The CDR3 consists of 13 residues. The ends were cut back, 6 bases at V and 4 bases at J, with 13 bases in the middle. CDR3 bases: TGTGCCAGCTCGCCCACAGGGTTTTACGAGCAGTACTTC. It translates to CASSPTGFYEQYF.

The chain recombines TRBV6-1 with TRBJ2-1, with 7 bases identical to TRBD2. V dropped 4 bases and J dropped 10; count of bases not matched to a gene: 7. Germline CDR1 is MNHNS and CDR2 is SASEGT. This CDR3 contains 13 residues. CDR3 sequence reads: CASSARGGVEQFF. The CDR3 nucleotides are TGTGCCAGCAGTGCCCGTGGGGGGGTCGAGCAGTTCTTC.

The J gene is TRBJ1-4, the V gene TRBV19; D is uncertain. Trimming removed 2 bases from V and 6 bases from J, with 10 bases in between. The CDR3 is made up of 14 amino acids. Germline V lookup: CDR1 LNHDA, CDR2 SQIVND (reference sequence). The CDR3 DNA sequence: TGTGCCAGTAGTATATATCGGTTGGATGAAAAACTGTTTTTT. As protein: CASSIYRLDEKLFF.

The J gene is TRBJ2-5, the V gene TRBV7-9; TRBD2 agrees at 13 bases. J lost 0 bases, V lost 2 bases, and 9 bases had no gene match. The CDR3 runs 19 residues. Germline assignment: CDR1 SEHNR and CDR2 FQNEAQ (reference sequence). The CDR3, as DNA: TGTGCCAGCAGCTTATTTTTCGGACTAGCGGGAGCGGACCAAGAGACCCAGTACTTC. Protein product: CASSLFFGLAGADQETQYF.

The chain combines TRBV2 with TRBJ1-3; no reliable D call. Germline lookup yields CDR1 SNHLY and CDR2 FYNNEI. Deletions cut 8 bases from V and 0 bases from J, with 11 bases between. The CDR3 is 14 residues long. The CDR3 is CASSAELSGNTIYF. CDR3 in DNA: TGTGCCAGCTCCGCTGAGCTCTCTGGAAACACCATATATTTT.

The J gene is TRBJ1-2, the V gene TRBV5-1, with 9 bases fitting TRBD1. Germline CDR1 is SGHRS and CDR2 is YFSETQ. This CDR3 comprises 14 residues. The V gene end was trimmed by 0 bases and the J gene end by 6 bases; junction bases not matched to a gene: 3. The CDR3 is CASSLADRGDGYTF. As DNA, the CDR3 is TGCGCCAGCAGCTTGGCAGACAGGGGGGATGGCTACACCTTC.

The chain combines TRBV6-5 with TRBJ2-7, with 13 bases fitting TRBD2. With 0 bases clipped from V and 6 bases from J, the junction kept 5 bases outside the gene matches. CDR3 size: 16 residues. Germline values: CDR1 MNHEY, CDR2 SVGAGI. Here the CDR3 DNA reads TGTGCCAGCAGTTACTCCGGACTAGCGGGAGTAACCGAGCAGTACTTC. As protein: CASSYSGLAGVTEQYF.

V and J are TRBV21-1 and TRBJ2-7; the D call TRBD1 from the table was never checked on the DNA. TRBV21-1 is an annotated pseudogene. The CDR3 sequence is 16 residues long. The CDR3 sequence: CASSKVGTGVGYEQYF. For the CDR3, the DNA is TGTGCCAGCAGCAAAGTGGGGACAGGGGTAGGGTACGAGCAGTACTTC.

This chain connects TRBV4-2 to TRBJ2-5; D remains ambiguous. The CDR3 loop spans 14 amino acids. CDR1 is LGHNA, CDR2 YNFKEQ, per germline. V was trimmed by 0 bases and J by 0 bases, leaving 5 bases between them. In DNA, the CDR3 is TGTGCCAGCAGCCAAGAGGCCTACCAAGAGACCCAGTACTTC. The encoded protein is CASSQEAYQETQYF.

The chain joins TRBV4-1 to TRBJ1-1; no definite D call. V was trimmed by 1 base and J by 4 bases, leaving 10 bases between them. This CDR3 is 14 amino acids long. Germline CDR1 and CDR2: MGHRA and YSYEKL. The CDR3 region is CASSQVAGFTEAFF. The CDR3 nucleotides read TGCGCCAGCAGCCAAGTGGCGGGTTTCACTGAAGCTTTCTTT.

This chain joins TRBV30 and TRBJ2-7; TRBD1 might be the D (6 bases). This CDR3 comprises 14 residues. The V gene's germline CDR1 is GTSNPN and CDR2 SVGIG (reference sequence). Trimming took 4 bases from V and 7 from J, leaving 20 bases between them. For the CDR3, the DNA is TGTGCCTGGATAGGGGATTTTAAAGGGGGTGAGCAGTACTTC. Amino acid sequence: CAWIGDFKGGEQYF.